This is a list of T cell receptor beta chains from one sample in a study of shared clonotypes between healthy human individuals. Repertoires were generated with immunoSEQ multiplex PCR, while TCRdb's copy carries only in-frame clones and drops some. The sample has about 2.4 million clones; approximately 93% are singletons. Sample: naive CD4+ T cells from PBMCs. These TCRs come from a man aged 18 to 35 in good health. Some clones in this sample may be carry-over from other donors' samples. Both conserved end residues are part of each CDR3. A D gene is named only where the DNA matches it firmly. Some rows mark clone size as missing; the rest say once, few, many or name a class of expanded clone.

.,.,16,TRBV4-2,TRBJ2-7,TGTGCCAGCAGCCAAAAGGGTAGGGGACAAGCCTACGAGCAGTACTTC,CASSQKGRGQAYEQYF
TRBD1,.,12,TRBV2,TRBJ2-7,TGTGCCAGCAGCGGGGACAGCTACGAGCAGTACTTC,CASSGDSYEQYF
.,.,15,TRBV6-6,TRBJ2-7,TGTGCTAGCACTCCCGCGCTCCGGTCATACTACGAGCAGTACTTC,CASTPALRSYYEQYF
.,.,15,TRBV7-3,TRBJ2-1,TGTGCCAGCAGCTTAAGCACAACCCTATACAATGAGCAGTTCTTC,CASSLSTTLYNEQFF
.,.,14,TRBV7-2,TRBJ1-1,TGTGCCAGCAGCTATACGACGGGGAACACTGAAGCTTTCTTT,CASSYTTGNTEAFF
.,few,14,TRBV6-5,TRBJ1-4,TGTGCCAGCAGTTACCGGACAGTTAATGAAAAACTGTTTTTT,CASSYRTVNEKLFF
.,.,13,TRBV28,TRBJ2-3,TGTGCCAGCAGTCCTCGAGGGGAAGATACGCAGTATTTT,CASSPRGEDTQYF
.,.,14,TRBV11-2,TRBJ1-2,TGTGCCAGCAGCTTAGATCAGGCGACCTATGGCTACACCTTC,CASSLDQATYGYTF
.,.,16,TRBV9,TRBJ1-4,TGTGCCAGCAGCGAGGGGTTGACGGCCAAGGGTGAAAAACTGTTTTTT,CASSEGLTAKGEKLFF
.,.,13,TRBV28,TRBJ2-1,TGTGCCAGCAGTTTATGGTCTTACAATGAGCAGTTCTTC,CASSLWSYNEQFF
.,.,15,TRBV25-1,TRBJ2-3,TGTGCCAGCAGTGAATTTAAGGGGGACACAGATACGCAGTATTTT,CASSEFKGDTDTQYF
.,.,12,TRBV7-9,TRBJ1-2,TGTGCCAGCAGCTCGTTGACAGTAGGCTACACCTTC,CASSSLTVGYTF
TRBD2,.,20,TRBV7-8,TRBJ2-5,TGTGCCAGCAGCTTCCCCCTGGGAGGGATAGCGGGAGTTGGGCAAGAGACCCAGTACTTC,CASSFPLGGIAGVGQETQYF
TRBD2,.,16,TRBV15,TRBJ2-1,TGTGCCACCAGCAGCTTACTAGCGGGAGCTTTTGATGAGCAGTTCTTC,CATSSLLAGAFDEQFF
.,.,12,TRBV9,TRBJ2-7,TGTGCCAGCGGCCGTGGGGGCTACGAGCAGTACTTC,CASGRGGYEQYF
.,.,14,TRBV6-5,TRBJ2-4,TGTGCCAGCAGTTACTCCAGATCTGAGGAGATTCAGTACTTC,CASSYSRSEEIQYF
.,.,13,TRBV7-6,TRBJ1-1,TGTGCCAGCAGCTTAAGGGGGAACACTGAAGCTTTCTTT,CASSLRGNTEAFF
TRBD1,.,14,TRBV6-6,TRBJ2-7,TGTGCCAGCAGTTACTCCAACAGGGGCGGCGAGCAGTACTTC,CASSYSNRGGEQYF
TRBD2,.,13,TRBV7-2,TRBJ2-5,TGTGCCAGCCTTAGCGGGAGGGGGGAGACCCAGTACTTC,CASLSGRGETQYF
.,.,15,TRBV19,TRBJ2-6,TGTGCCAGTAGTATAGGCAACTCTGGGGCCAACGTCCTGACTTTC,CASSIGNSGANVLTF
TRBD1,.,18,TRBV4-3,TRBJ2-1,TGCGCCAGCAGCCAAGTGTGGGGCGACAGGGGGTTTTTCAATGAGCAGTTCTTC,CASSQVWGDRGFFNEQFF
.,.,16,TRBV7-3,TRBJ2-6,TGTGCCAGCAGCTTATCTCCAGGGGCTCTGGCCAACGTCCTGACTTTC,CASSLSPGALANVLTF
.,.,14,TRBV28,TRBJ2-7,TGTGCCAGCAGCTCTAGCATACGCTCCTACGAGCAGTACTTC,CASSSSIRSYEQYF
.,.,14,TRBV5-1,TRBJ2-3,TGCGCCAGCAGGATGGGCTTTAGGACAGATACGCAGTATTTT,CASRMGFRTDTQYF
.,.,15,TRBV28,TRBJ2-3,TGTGCCAGCACCCCCCGCCAGGGGATGACAGATACGCAGTATTTT,CASTPRQGMTDTQYF
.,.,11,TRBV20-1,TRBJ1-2,TGCAGTGCTGGGGCCCTGTTAGGCTACACCTTC,CSAGALLGYTF
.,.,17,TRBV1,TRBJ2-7,TGCACCAGCAGCCAGCTATTAGAAACTAGCGGGAGAGACGAGCAGTACTTC,CTSSQLLETSGRDEQYF
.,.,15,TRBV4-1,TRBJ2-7,TGCGCCAGCAGCCAAGACAGAACAGGGATTTACGAGCAGTACTTC,CASSQDRTGIYEQYF
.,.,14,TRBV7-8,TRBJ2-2,TGTGCCAGCAGCCCGGCTAGCAACACCGGGGAGCTGTTTTTT,CASSPASNTGELFF
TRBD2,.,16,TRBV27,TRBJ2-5,TGTGCCAGCAGTTCCTCGAGGCCGGGAGGGAGAGAGACCCAGTACTTC,CASSSSRPGGRETQYF
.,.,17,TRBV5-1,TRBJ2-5,TGCGCCAGCAGCTTCGGGACACCCGGGACCCAGGGGGAGACCCAGTACTTC,CASSFGTPGTQGETQYF
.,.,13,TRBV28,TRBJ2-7,TGTGCCAGCAGTCCCCCCCTTACCTACGAGCAGTACTTC,CASSPPLTYEQYF
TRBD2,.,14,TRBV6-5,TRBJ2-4,TGTGCCAGCAGTTACCGACCGGGGGGAAACATTCAGTACTTC,CASSYRPGGNIQYF
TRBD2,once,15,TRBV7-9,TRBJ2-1,TGTGCCAGCAGCCCTGACTGGGGGAGGGACAATGAGCAGTTCTTC,CASSPDWGRDNEQFF
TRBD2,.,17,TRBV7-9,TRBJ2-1,TGTGCCAGCAGCTCTCCTAAGGGGCGGGAGTTTTACAATGAGCAGTTCTTC,CASSSPKGREFYNEQFF
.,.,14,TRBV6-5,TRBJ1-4,TGTGCCAGCAGTTTGGGAGATTTCAATGAAAAACTGTTTTTT,CASSLGDFNEKLFF
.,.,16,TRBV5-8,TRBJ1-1,TGTGCCAGCAGCGGGGGATGGGGCAGGATGAACACTGAAGCTTTCTTT,CASSGGWGRMNTEAFF
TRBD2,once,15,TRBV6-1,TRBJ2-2,TGTGCCAGCAGGACCCACCGGGGGGGCGCCGGGGAGCTGTTTTTT,CASRTHRGGAGELFF
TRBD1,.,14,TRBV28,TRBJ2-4,TGTGCCAGCAGGATCAGGGGGCGCGGAAACATTCAGTACTTC,CASRIRGRGNIQYF
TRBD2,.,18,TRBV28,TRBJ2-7,TGTGCCAGCAGTACTATAGATTCACTAGCGGGAGTAAGCGACGAGCAGTACTTC,CASSTIDSLAGVSDEQYF
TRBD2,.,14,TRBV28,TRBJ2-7,TGTGCCAGCAGAACTAGGACTAGCATCCACGAGCAGTACTTC,CASRTRTSIHEQYF
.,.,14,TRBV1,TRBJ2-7,TGCACCAGCAGCCCGGGGAGGGGAGCCTACGAGCAGTACTTC,CTSSPGRGAYEQYF